A single TCR beta chain is shown here with its context. The data are from a study of blood T cells in healthy people across ages. A second PCR of 7 to 11 cycles used a sample-barcoded 5' primer and a J-beta primer mix. TCRdb redid the calling of the 5' RACE reads with MiXCR, one entry per CDR3 protein. The table has 1.6 million or so distinct CDR3 sequences, 30% to 35% seen once. There are 16 residues in the CDR3. The genes are TRBV12-2 and TRBJ2-7; the table's D gene call, TRBD1, was not cross checked with the DNA. TRBV12-2 is classified as a pseudogene. The sequencing input was blood. The clonotype was recovered from a woman aged 25 to 39 in good health. This CDR3 reads CASRLALDSQAYEQYF. The DNA for the CDR3 is TGTGCAAGTCGCTTAGCACTGGACAGTCAAGCCTACGAGCAGTACTTC.